This TCR beta chain comes out of a study of cytomegalovirus exposure and HLA in healthy donors. Study in general: Earlier sequencing of 150 million to 200 million T cells yielded 100 million to 140 million unique TCR beta sequences.

CDR1 is GTSNPN, CDR2 SVGIG, per germline (reference sequence). The CDR3 spans 13 residues. Trimming stripped 1 base from V and 3 bases from J, with 9 bases between. Researchers ran the PCR with 60 Vbeta and 13 Jbeta primers. Sequenced by immunoSEQ multiplex PCR; TCRdb stores in-frame clones only, minus some. Among approximately 53,000 clones listed, around 80% were seen once. The sample holds a few counts of this clone. The V call is TRBV30, the J call TRBJ1-1; D is ambiguous. The sequence derives from a man between 25 and 39 years old in good health and CMV-seropositive. Sequenced: PBMCs. The CDR3 DNA reads TGTGCCTGGAGTGCGTTTTATGACACTGAAGCTTTCTTT. Its translation is CAWSAFYDTEAFF.